Listed here are 26 T cell receptor beta chains from one sample, sequenced in a study of T-cell memory formation after mild COVID-19. TCRdb processed the 5' RACE reads anew with MiXCR; each CDR3 protein has one entry. Of hundreds of thousands of distinct CDR3 sequences listed, around a quarter were seen once; the top ten hold around 13%. The sequenced sample consisted of PBMCs or a T cell subset sorted from them (not recorded which). The source of these receptors is an adult woman who had mild COVID-19 (a few samples of this study predate the infection). Cell type and time point are not known.

This clonotype was seen a few times. The rearrangement uses TRBV7-6 and TRBJ1-1, with a tentative D call TRBD1 (5 bases). This CDR3 is built from 15 residues. Between the trimmed V and J ends, which lost 5 bases and 5 bases, there was a span of 18 bases. Germline V lookup: CDR1 SGHVS, CDR2 FNYEAQ. As DNA, the CDR3 is TGTGCCAGCAGCCGGGGCCTTGGGGAGAGGACTGAAGCTTTCTTT. Translating gives CASSRGLGERTEAFF.

Only a few counts were recorded for this clonotype. V gene TRBV12-3 or TRBV12-4 combines with J gene TRBJ1-5; 9 bases agree with TRBD1. This CDR3 is 16 amino acids long. Trimming at V came to 5 bases and at J to 2 bases, leaving 7 bases not matched to a gene. The DNA for the CDR3 is TGTGCCAGCAGTGCCGGGGGGACAGGGCGCAATCAGCCCCAGCATTTT. Translating it yields CASSAGGTGRNQPQHF.

The chain joins TRBV20-1 to TRBJ2-7; 7 bases are shared with TRBD2. Germline values: CDR1 DFQATT, CDR2 SNEGSKA (reference sequence). The length of the CDR3 is 15 residues. The V gene end was trimmed by 5 bases and the J gene end by 2 bases; junction bases not matched to a gene: 12. CDR3 nucleotide sequence: TGCAGTGCTCCTCCGAGGGCGGGGGAGACCTACGAGCAGTACTTC. Translation gives CSAPPRAGETYEQYF.

A few counts support this clonotype. V gene TRBV4-2 combines with J gene TRBJ2-7; perhaps TRBD1 as D (6 bases). The germline CDR1 and CDR2 sequences are LGHNA and YNFKEQ. CDR3 length: 15 amino acids. V lost 1 base and J 0 bases, leaving 10 bases between the germline ends. The CDR3 coding sequence is TGTGCCAGCAGCCAAGGACAGGTTAGCTCCTACGAGCAGTACTTC. It encodes CASSQGQVSSYEQYF.

This chain links TRBV20-1 with TRBJ2-3; 8 nucleotides align to TRBD2. The J segment lost 7 bases and the V segment lost 0 bases, leaving 12 bases of the junction unmatched. Germline V gene data show CDR1 as DFQATT and CDR2 as SNEGSKA (reference sequence). The CDR3 totals 16 residues. The CDR3 nucleotides read TGCAGTGCTAGAGATCAGTTGAGCGGGAGTAAATATACGCAGTATTTT. Residues: CSARDQLSGSKYTQYF.

This rearrangement joins TRBV6-2 or TRBV6-3 to TRBJ2-1; 10 bases align to TRBD2. The CDR3 is 15 residues long. With 7 bases clipped from V and 7 bases from J, the junction kept 10 bases outside the gene matches. Germline V gene lookup returns CDR1 MNHEY and CDR2 SVGEGT. The CDR3 loop is CASKGTSGKLNEQFF. As DNA, the CDR3 is TGTGCCAGCAAAGGTACTAGCGGGAAATTAAATGAGCAGTTCTTC.

This clonotype was detected many times. The rearrangement uses TRBV12-3 or TRBV12-4 and TRBJ1-1; 8 bases map to TRBD1. With 2 bases clipped from V and 7 bases from J, the junction kept 12 bases outside the gene matches. The CDR3 is 16 residues long. CDR3 nucleotide sequence: TGTGCCAGCAGTTTATCACAGGGGGGTGTGATCTTTGAAGCTTTCTTT. Translation: CASSLSQGGVIFEAFF.

The chain is built from TRBV11-2 and TRBJ2-7, with D perhaps being TRBD1 or TRBD2 (5 bases each). Trimming left V 1 base short and J 3 bases short, with 16 bases between. The germline gives CDR1 SGHAT, CDR2 FQNNGV. CDR3 length: 16 amino acids. Here the CDR3 reads CASSLVPGPLYYEQYF. The CDR3 DNA sequence: TGTGCCAGCAGCTTAGTCCCGGGACCTTTATACTACGAGCAGTACTTC.

The V call is TRBV4-3, the J call TRBJ2-1; the D gene could be TRBD1 or TRBD2 (5 bases each). V shed 6 bases and J shed 4 bases, with 25 bases lying between them. The CDR3 contains 18 residues. The germline V gene has CDR1 LGHNA and CDR2 YSLEER. The CDR3 nucleotides are TGCGCCAGCAGACCCATTCCCACCGGGACGCGCTCTTACAATGAGCAGTTCTTC. Translating gives CASRPIPTGTRSYNEQFF.

This sequence joins TRBV29-1 and TRBJ2-5, with TRBD2 matching 7 bases. V was clipped by 5 bases and J by 5 bases; unmatched bases: 17. The CDR3 is 16 residues long. Per germline, CDR1 SQVTM and CDR2 ANQGSEA. This chain's CDR3 is CSVLNPGGRFPETQYF. The CDR3 DNA is TGCAGCGTTTTAAACCCGGGCGGGAGATTCCCGGAGACCCAGTACTTC.

This clonotype was observed a few times. The rearrangement links TRBV18 to TRBJ2-7; 8 bases map to TRBD1. The CDR3 is 13 amino acids. V dropped 10 bases and J dropped 5; count of bases not matched to a gene: 10. Germline CDR1 KGHSH, CDR2 LQKENI. The CDR3 sequence is CATTGQGKHEQYF. The CDR3, as DNA: TGTGCCACCACCGGACAGGGTAAGCACGAGCAGTACTTC.

The J gene is TRBJ2-1, the V gene TRBV6-5; D unresolved. The CDR3 extends over 16 amino acids. From germline, CDR1 is MNHEY and CDR2 SVGAGI. Trimming shortened V by 0 bases and J by 1 base, and 10 bases separated the two germline ends. DNA of the CDR3: TGTGCCAGCAGTTACTCGAAAGGGAATTCCTACAATGAGCAGTTCTTC. As protein: CASSYSKGNSYNEQFF.

This clonotype was counted between two and nine times. This chain joins TRBV5-1 and TRBJ1-6; perhaps TRBD1 as D (5 bases). Germline V CDR1 and CDR2: SGHRS, YFSETQ. This CDR3 has 15 amino acids. The V end was cut by 0 bases, the J end by 5 bases, with 9 bases between. The CDR3 nucleotides read TGCGCCAGCAGCTTGGAAGGCAGGGATAATTCACCCCTCCACTTT. Its translation is CASSLEGRDNSPLHF.

There are a few counts of this clonotype. The chain links TRBV18 to TRBJ2-7; 8 bases match TRBD2. Germline-derived CDR1 and CDR2 are KGHSH and LQKENI. The CDR3 length is 15 residues. After removal of 6 bases from V and 4 bases from J, the junction contained 11 bases not matched to a gene. CDR3 coding DNA: TGTGCCAGCTCCCTTTCCGGGACTAGAGTGTACGAGCAGTACTTC. This sequence encodes CASSLSGTRVYEQYF.

This clonotype was observed a few times. V and J are TRBV7-2 and TRBJ2-2, with a possible D match to TRBD1 (6 bases). The V gene lost 5 bases and the J gene lost 0 bases, with 16 bases spanning the gap. Germline lookup yields CDR1 SGHTA and CDR2 FQGNSA. This CDR3 contains 17 residues. In DNA form, the CDR3 reads TGTGCCAGCAGCCAACTATGGACAGTTCCGAACACCGGGGAGCTGTTTTTT. It encodes CASSQLWTVPNTGELFF. The full variable domain, rest sourced from reference TRBV7-2 and TRBJ2-2, is GAGVSQSPSNKVTEKGKDVELRCDPISGHTALYWYRQSLGQGLEFLIYFQGNSAPDKSGLPSDRFSAERTGGSVSTLTIQRTQQEDSAVYLCASSQLWTVPNTGELFFGEGSRLTVL.

This clonotype has just a few counts. The chain joins TRBV12-3 or TRBV12-4 to TRBJ2-7; TRBD1 matches 9 bases. With V trimmed by 4 bases and J by 3 bases, 4 bases remained unmatched. CDR3 size: 14 residues. The CDR3 sequence: CASSSTGGGYEQYF. The CDR3 DNA reads TGTGCCAGCAGTTCCACAGGGGGCGGCTACGAGCAGTACTTC.

In this sample, this clonotype turned up a few times. This chain links TRBV15 with TRBJ2-2, with 9 positions matching TRBD1. J lost 7 bases, V lost 3 bases, and 12 bases had no gene match. The CDR3 is made up of 17 amino acids. The V gene's germline CDR1 is LNHNV and CDR2 YYDKDF (reference sequence). The CDR3 nucleotides read TGTGCCACCAGCAGCGAACGACCGGGACAGGGCAACGGGGAGCTGTTTTTT. Amino acid sequence: CATSSERPGQGNGELFF. The whole variable domain, remainder taken from reference TRBV15 and TRBJ2-2, is DAMVIQNPRYQVTQFGKPVTLSCSQTLNHNVMYWYQQKSSQAPKLLFHYYDKDFNNEADTPDNFQSRRPNTSFCFLDIRSPGLGDTAMYLCATSSERPGQGNGELFFGEGSRLTVL.

The chain uses TRBV6-5 and TRBJ1-2; D call uncertain. Trimming removed 0 bases from V and 6 bases from J, with 11 bases in between. The CDR3 covers 14 residues. Looked up from germline, CDR1 is MNHEY and CDR2 is SVGAGI. CDR3 nucleotide sequence: TGTGCCAGCAGTTACTCGAAGGCAGGAGATGGCTACACCTTC. Its protein product is CASSYSKAGDGYTF.

This clonotype was recorded a few times. This chain connects TRBV7-9 to TRBJ2-2; D remains unclear. The CDR3 has 14 residues. Trimming removed 6 bases from V and 8 bases from J, with 16 bases in between. CDR1 and CDR2 from the germline V gene are SEHNR and FQNEAQ (reference sequence). This CDR3 is CASSTDSLGGELFF. The CDR3, as DNA: TGTGCCAGCAGTACCGACTCCTTGGGAGGGGAGCTGTTTTTT.

V gene TRBV11-2 combines with J gene TRBJ2-3, with TRBD2 matching 9 bases. Losses at the gene ends were 5 bases for V and 1 base for J; bases not matched to a gene: 4. The CDR3 is 15 amino acids. In germline, CDR1 is SGHAT, CDR2 FQNNGV. CDR3 sequence: CASSGGGAGTDTQYF. In DNA, the CDR3 is TGTGCCAGCAGCGGCGGGGGGGCCGGCACAGATACGCAGTATTTT. The full variable domain, its missing parts supplied by reference TRBV11-2 and TRBJ2-3, is EAGVAQSPRYKIIEKRQSVAFWCNPISGHATLYWYQQILGQGPKLLIQFQNNGVVDDSQLPKDRFSAERLKGVDSTLKIQPAKLEDSAVYLCASSGGGAGTDTQYFGPGTRLTVL.

CDR3 residues: CASSPTESGELFF. The CDR3 bases are TGTGCCAGCAGCCCCACAGAGAGCGGGGAGCTGTTTTTT. V is TRBV7-9 and J is TRBJ2-2; unclear D gene. Trimming took off 5 bases at V and 7 bases at J, with 11 bases between the two ends. The CDR3 contains 13 residues. Germline CDR1 SEHNR, CDR2 FQNEAQ (reference sequence). Together with reference TRBV7-9 and TRBJ2-2, the CDR3 gives the full variable domain: DTGVSQNPRHKITKRGQNVTFRCDPISEHNRLYWYRQTLGQGPEFLTYFQNEAQLEKSRLLSDRFSAERPKGSFSTLEIQRTEQGDSAMYLCASSPTESGELFFGEGSRLTVL.

The chain recombines TRBV24-1 with TRBJ2-1; D possibly corresponds to TRBD1 (6 bases). The V gene lost 3 bases and the J gene lost 6 bases, with 17 bases spanning the gap. There are 16 residues in the CDR3. Germline CDR1 reads KGHDR; CDR2 reads SFDVKD. CDR3 bases: TGTGCCACCAGTGATGACGGACAGAACCCCCGCAATGAGCAGTTCTTC. It is translated as CATSDDGQNPRNEQFF.

Only a few counts were recorded for this clonotype. The chain carries TRBV2 and TRBJ1-2; 10 bases fit TRBD1. The CDR3 is made up of 15 amino acids. Germline values: CDR1 SNHLY, CDR2 FYNNEI. V shed 4 bases, J shed 8 bases, and the junction held 10 bases outside the gene matches. The CDR3 bases are TGTGCCAGCAGTGCCACCCCCGGGACAGGGGAAGGCTACACCTTC. Its protein is CASSATPGTGEGYTF.

The rearrangement joins TRBV5-1 to TRBJ1-1, with D unresolved. The V end lost 2 bases, the J end lost 7 bases, and 15 bases lay between the germline ends. Germline V gives CDR1 SGHRS, CDR2 YFSETQ. The CDR3 length is 14 residues. This CDR3 reads CASSFTSGEGEAFF. The CDR3 coding sequence is TGCGCCAGCAGCTTCACCTCCGGGGAAGGTGAAGCTTTCTTT.

The rearrangement joins TRBV5-4 to TRBJ1-6; 7 bases agree with TRBD1. This CDR3 has 15 residues. Trimming removed 4 bases from V and 9 bases from J; junction bases left unmatched: 10. The V gene's germline CDR1 is SGHNT and CDR2 YYREEE (reference sequence). CDR3 sequence: CASSATGATGSPLHF. Here the CDR3 DNA reads TGTGCCAGCAGCGCCACAGGGGCGACGGGTTCACCCCTCCACTTT.

The chain combines TRBV12-3 or TRBV12-4 with TRBJ2-7, with D maybe TRBD1 (6 bases). V was cut by 6 bases and J by 0 bases, with 9 bases left in between. This CDR3 spans 13 amino acids. CDR3 sequence (DNA): TGTGCCAGCAGGAAGGGGGACTCCTACGAGCAGTACTTC. It specifies CASRKGDSYEQYF.